This T cell receptor (beta chain) was identified in a study of blood T cells in healthy people across ages. Using a J-beta primer mix together with a sample-barcoded 5' primer, a second PCR was run for 7 to 11 cycles. TCRdb reprocessed the 5' RACE reads with MiXCR, giving one entry per CDR3 protein. The sample records around 1,500,000 distinct CDR3 sequences, 42% being singletons. CDR3 size: 13 residues. V was trimmed by 1 base and J by 1 base, leaving 5 bases between them. This clonotype showed up many times. The chain recombines TRBV12-3 or TRBV12-4 with TRBJ2-7; D is uncertain. The source material was blood. This clonotype was sampled from a young woman in good health. CDR3 region: CASSLDISYEQYF. The CDR3 coding sequence is TGTGCCAGCAGTTTAGATATATCCTACGAGCAGTACTTC.